This T cell receptor beta chain was retrieved from a study of T-cell memory formation after mild COVID-19. This clonotype was seen a handful of times. Trimming took 7 bases from V and 0 from J, leaving 8 bases between them. The CDR3 covers 12 residues. Germline CDR1 SQVTM, CDR2 ANQGSEA. TCRdb recomputed calls from the 5' RACE reads with MiXCR, one row per CDR3 protein. The sample yields about 180,000 distinct CDR3 sequences, roughly 16% seen once. V usage is TRBV29-1 and J usage is TRBJ2-3; maybe TRBD2 (5 bases). This receptor was obtained from an adult woman who had mild COVID-19 (a few samples of this study predate the infection). Cell type and time point are not known. Input material: PBMCs or a T cell subset sorted from them (not recorded which). The CDR3 here is CSAQRSTDTQYF. The CDR3 nucleotides read TGCAGCGCCCAGCGGAGCACAGATACGCAGTATTTT.